Below, 8 T cell receptor beta chains from the same sample are listed, as sequenced in a study of human T cells and chemical hapten exposure. Time point reported: pre-sensitization, week 0. Stated treatment: therapeutic diphenylcyclopropenone sensitization with weekly scalp DPC. TCRdb ran MiXCR on the RACE reads and lists one entry per CDR3 protein. This repertoire shows about 51,000 distinct CDR3 sequences, 9.4% found once; its top ten account for 11% to 15%. This specimen consisted of whole blood, obtained in connection with sensitization to the hapten diphenylcyclopropenone (DPC). These receptors came from a woman in her forties with alopecia areata. Some clones in this sample may be carry-over from other donors' samples.

This clonotype was detected ten times or more. The chain combines TRBV6-1 with TRBJ2-1; 9 nucleotides line up with TRBD2. In germline, CDR1 is MNHNS, CDR2 SASEGT. This CDR3 region has 16 residues. V trimming: 3 bases; J trimming: 0 bases; junction bases outside the gene matches: 3. CDR3 loop: CASSDTRGGSYNEQFF. CDR3 DNA: TGTGCCAGCAGTGATACGCGGGGGGGCTCCTACAATGAGCAGTTCTTC.

The table lists this clonotype with many counts. The CDR3 coding sequence is TGTGCCACCAGCAGAGAGGTGGCCAGTAGCAATCAGCCCCAGCATTTT. It is translated as CATSREVASSNQPQHF. This chain links TRBV15 with TRBJ1-5; D is unresolved. Deletions cut 0 bases from V and 0 bases from J, with 9 bases between. The CDR3 extends over 16 amino acids. Germline V gene lookup returns CDR1 LNHNV and CDR2 YYDKDF (reference sequence).

This chain connects TRBV6-5 to TRBJ2-3; no definite D call. Per the germline V gene, CDR1 is MNHEY and CDR2 is SVGAGI. The CDR3 is 11 amino acids. Trimming took 7 bases from V and 8 from J, leaving 10 bases between them. Here the CDR3 reads CASTRLGTQYF. Written as DNA, the CDR3 is TGTGCCAGCACCCGATTGGGTACGCAGTATTTT.

With regard to this clonotype: With a much larger clone just one base away, this may be a read error. This rearrangement joins TRBV29-1 to TRBJ1-1, with D possibly matching TRBD1 (6 bases). Trimming shortened V by 4 bases and J by 1 base, and 7 bases separated the two germline ends. Germline CDR1 reads SQVTM; CDR2 reads ANQGSEA. The CDR3 extends over 12 amino acids. The DNA of the CDR3 is TGCAGCGTTGGACAGGCGAACACTGAAGCTTTCTTT. Residues: CSVGQANTEAFF.

This clonotype was recorded at least ten times. The rearrangement links TRBV4-1 to TRBJ2-7; unclear D gene. Germline CDR1 is MGHRA and CDR2 is YSYEKL. This CDR3 contains 15 residues. Between the trimmed V and J ends, which lost 0 bases and 2 bases, there was a span of 11 bases. The DNA for the CDR3 is TGCGCCAGCAGCCAAGAGGACGGCAGCCCCTACGAGCAGTACTTC. As protein: CASSQEDGSPYEQYF.

This clonotype was observed many times. J is TRBJ1-1 and V is TRBV11-3; 7 bases align to TRBD1. Losses at the gene ends were 5 bases for V and 0 bases for J; bases not matched to a gene: 9. This CDR3 has 16 residues. Looked up from germline, CDR1 is SGHNT and CDR2 is YENEEA. DNA for the CDR3: TGTGCCAGCAGCACATCGACAGGGAGGATGAACACTGAAGCTTTCTTT. It yields the protein CASSTSTGRMNTEAFF.

This clonotype was recorded many times. The genes are TRBV5-1 and TRBJ2-5, with a possible D match to TRBD2 (5 bases). Germline values: CDR1 SGHRS, CDR2 YFSETQ. CDR3 size: 12 residues. The V and J ends lost 3 bases and 7 bases respectively, with 10 bases between them. The CDR3 region is CASSWGEGTQYF. The CDR3 nucleotides are TGCGCCAGCAGCTGGGGAGAAGGGACCCAGTACTTC.

Of note for this clonotype: A much larger clone differs from this one at a single base, so this may be a read error. This chain connects TRBV20-1 to TRBJ2-5; the D gene could be TRBD1 or TRBD2 (5 bases each). The V and J ends lost 0 bases and 0 bases respectively, with 11 bases between them. CDR3 length equals 15 residues. CDR1 is DFQATT, CDR2 SNEGSKA, per germline (reference sequence). CDR3 coding DNA: TGCAGTGCTAGAGATTTAGTGGGGGACCAAGAGACCCAGTACTTC. This codes for CSARDLVGDQETQYF.